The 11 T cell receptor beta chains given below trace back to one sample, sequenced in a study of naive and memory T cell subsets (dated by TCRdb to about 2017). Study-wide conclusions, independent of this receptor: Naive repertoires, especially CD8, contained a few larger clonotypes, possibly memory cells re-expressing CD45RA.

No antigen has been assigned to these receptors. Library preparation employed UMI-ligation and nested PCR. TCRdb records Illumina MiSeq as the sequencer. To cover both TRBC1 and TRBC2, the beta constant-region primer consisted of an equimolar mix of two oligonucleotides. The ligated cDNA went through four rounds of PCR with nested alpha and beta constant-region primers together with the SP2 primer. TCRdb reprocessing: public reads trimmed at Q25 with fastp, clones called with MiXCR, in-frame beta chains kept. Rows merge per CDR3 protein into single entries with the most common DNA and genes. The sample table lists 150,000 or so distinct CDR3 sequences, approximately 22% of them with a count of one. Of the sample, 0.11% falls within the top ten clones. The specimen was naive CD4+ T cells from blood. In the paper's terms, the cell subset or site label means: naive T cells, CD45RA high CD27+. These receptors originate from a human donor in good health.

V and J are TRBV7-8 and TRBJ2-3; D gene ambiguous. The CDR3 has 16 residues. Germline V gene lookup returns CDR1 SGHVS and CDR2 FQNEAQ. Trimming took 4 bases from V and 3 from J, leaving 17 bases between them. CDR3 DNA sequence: TGTGCCAGCAGCTCTGTCCTGGGGTACGGGACAGATACGCAGTATTTT. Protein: CASSSVLGYGTDTQYF. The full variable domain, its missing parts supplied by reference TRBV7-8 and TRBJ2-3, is GAGVSQSPRYKVAKRGQDVALRCDPISGHVSLFWYQQALGQGPEFLTYFQNEAQLDKSGLPSDRFFAERPEGSVSTLKIQRTQQEDSAVYLCASSSVLGYGTDTQYFGPGTRLTVL.

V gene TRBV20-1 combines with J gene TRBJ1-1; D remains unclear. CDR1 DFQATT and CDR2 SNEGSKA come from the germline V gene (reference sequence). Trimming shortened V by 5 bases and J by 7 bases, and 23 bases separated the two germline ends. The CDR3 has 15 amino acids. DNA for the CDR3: TGCAGTGCTCTGACGCTGGGCCGGCGGAAGGATGAAGCTTTCTTT. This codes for CSALTLGRRKDEAFF.

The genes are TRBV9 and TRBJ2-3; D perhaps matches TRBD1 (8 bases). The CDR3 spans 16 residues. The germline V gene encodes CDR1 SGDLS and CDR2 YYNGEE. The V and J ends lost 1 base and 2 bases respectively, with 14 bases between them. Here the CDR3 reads CASSVRQGRDTDTQYF. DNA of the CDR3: TGTGCCAGCAGCGTAAGACAGGGGAGGGACACAGATACGCAGTATTTT.

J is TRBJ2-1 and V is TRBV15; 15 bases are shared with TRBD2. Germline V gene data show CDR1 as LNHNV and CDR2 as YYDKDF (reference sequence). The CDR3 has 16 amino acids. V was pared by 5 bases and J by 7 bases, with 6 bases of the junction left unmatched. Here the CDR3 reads CATSFHGTSGRNEQFF. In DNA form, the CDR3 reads TGTGCCACCAGCTTCCACGGGACTAGCGGGAGGAATGAGCAGTTCTTC.

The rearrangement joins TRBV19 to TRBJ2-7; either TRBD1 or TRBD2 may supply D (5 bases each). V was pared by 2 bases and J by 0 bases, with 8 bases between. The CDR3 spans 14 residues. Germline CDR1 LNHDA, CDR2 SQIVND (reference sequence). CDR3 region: CASSIWDHSYEQYF. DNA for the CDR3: TGTGCCAGTAGTATATGGGACCACTCCTACGAGCAGTACTTC.

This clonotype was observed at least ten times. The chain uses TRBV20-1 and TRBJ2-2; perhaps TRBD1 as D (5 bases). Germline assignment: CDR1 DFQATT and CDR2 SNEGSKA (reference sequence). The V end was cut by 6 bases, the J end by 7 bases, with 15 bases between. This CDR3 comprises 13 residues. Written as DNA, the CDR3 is TGCAGTGCCCGTGGCTTAAGGGGCGGGGAGCTGTTTTTT. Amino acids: CSARGLRGGELFF.

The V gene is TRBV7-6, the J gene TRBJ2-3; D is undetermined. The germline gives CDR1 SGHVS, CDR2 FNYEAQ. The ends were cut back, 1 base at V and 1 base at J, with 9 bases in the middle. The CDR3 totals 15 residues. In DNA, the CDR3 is TGTGCCAGCAGCTTAGGAATTGGTGGCACAGATACGCAGTATTTT. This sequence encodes CASSLGIGGTDTQYF. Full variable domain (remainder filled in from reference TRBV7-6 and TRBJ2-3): GAGVSQSPRYKVTKRGQDVALRCDPISGHVSLYWYRQALGQGPEFLTYFNYEAQQDKSGLPNDRFSAERPEGSISTLTIQRTEQRDSAMYRCASSLGIGGTDTQYFGPGTRLTVL.

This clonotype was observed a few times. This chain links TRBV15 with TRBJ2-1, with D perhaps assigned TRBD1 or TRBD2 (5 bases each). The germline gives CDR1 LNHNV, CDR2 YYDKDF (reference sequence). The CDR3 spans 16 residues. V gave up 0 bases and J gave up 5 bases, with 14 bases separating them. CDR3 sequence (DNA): TGTGCCACCAGCAGAGATGGGGGTGTTGGAAACAATGAGCAGTTCTTC. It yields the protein CATSRDGGVGNNEQFF.

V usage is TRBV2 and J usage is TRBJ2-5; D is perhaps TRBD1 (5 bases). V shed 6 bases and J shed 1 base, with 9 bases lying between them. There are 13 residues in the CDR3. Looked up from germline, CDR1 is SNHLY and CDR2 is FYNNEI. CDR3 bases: TGTGCCAGCAGACAGGAGCTCCAAGAGACCCAGTACTTC. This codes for CASRQELQETQYF.

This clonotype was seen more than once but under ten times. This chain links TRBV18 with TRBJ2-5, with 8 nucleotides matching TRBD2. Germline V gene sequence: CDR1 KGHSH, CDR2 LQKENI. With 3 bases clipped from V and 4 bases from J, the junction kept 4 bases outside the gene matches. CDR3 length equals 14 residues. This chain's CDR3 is CASSPRLALETQYF. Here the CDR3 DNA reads TGTGCCAGCTCACCTCGACTAGCGTTAGAGACCCAGTACTTC. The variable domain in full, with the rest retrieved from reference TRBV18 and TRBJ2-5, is NAGVMQNPRHLVRRRGQEARLRCSPMKGHSHVYWYRQLPEEGLKFMVYLQKENIIDESGMPKERFSAEFPKEGPSILRIQQVVRGDSAAYFCASSPRLALETQYFGPGTRLLVL.

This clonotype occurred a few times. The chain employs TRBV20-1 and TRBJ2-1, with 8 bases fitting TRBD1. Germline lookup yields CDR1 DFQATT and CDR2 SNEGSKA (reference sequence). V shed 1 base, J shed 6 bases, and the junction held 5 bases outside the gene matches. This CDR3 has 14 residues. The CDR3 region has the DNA TGCAGTGCTAGAGTGGAGACAGGGGCCAATGAGCAGTTCTTC. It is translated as CSARVETGANEQFF.